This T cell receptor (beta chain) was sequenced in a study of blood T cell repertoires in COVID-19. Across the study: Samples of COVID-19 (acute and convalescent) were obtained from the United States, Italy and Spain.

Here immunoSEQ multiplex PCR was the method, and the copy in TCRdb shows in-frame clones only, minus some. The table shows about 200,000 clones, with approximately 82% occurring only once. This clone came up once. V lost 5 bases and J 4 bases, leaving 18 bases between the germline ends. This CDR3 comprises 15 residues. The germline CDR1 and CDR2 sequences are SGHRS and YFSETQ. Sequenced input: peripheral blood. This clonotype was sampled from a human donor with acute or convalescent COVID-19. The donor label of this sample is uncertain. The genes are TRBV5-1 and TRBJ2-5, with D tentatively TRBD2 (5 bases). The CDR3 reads CASRISAGGRETQYF. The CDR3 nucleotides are TGCGCCAGCAGGATATCGGCAGGAGGTCGAGAGACCCAGTACTTC.